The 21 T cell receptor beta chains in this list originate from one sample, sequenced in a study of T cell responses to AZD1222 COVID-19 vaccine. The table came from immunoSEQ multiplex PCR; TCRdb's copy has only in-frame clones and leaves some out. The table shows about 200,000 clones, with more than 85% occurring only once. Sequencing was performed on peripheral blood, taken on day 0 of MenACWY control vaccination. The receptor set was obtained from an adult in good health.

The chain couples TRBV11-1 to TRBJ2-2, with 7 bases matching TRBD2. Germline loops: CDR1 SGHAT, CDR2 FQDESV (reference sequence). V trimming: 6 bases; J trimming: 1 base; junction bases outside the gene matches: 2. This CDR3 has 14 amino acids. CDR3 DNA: TGTGCCAGCAGTCCGGGGGGGAACACCGGGGAGCTGTTTTTT. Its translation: CASSPGGNTGELFF.

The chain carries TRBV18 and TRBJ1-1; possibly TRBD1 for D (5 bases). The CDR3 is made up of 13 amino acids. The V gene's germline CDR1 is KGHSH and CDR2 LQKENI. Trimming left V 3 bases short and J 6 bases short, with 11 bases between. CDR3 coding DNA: TGTGCCAGCTCACCCGCAGGGTTCGCTGAAGCTTTCTTT. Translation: CASSPAGFAEAFF.

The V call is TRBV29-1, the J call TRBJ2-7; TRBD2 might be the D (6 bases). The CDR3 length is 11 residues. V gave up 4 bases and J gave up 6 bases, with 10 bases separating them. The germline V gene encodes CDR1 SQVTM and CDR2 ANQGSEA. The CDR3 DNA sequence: TGCAGCGTTGGACTCGGGGGCGAGCAGTACTTC. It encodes CSVGLGGEQYF.

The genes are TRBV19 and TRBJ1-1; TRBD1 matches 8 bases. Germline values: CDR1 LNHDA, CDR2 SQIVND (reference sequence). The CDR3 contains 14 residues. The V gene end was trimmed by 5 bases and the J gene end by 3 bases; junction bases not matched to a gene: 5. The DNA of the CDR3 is TGTGCCAGTAGTTTGGACAGGGCTTACACTGAAGCTTTCTTT. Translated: CASSLDRAYTEAFF.

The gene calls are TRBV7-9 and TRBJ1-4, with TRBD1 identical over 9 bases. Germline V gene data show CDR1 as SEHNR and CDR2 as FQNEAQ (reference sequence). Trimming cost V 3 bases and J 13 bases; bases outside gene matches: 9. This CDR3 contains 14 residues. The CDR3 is CASSLGQGVWGLFF. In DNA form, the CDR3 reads TGTGCCAGCAGCTTGGGACAGGGCGTTTGGGGACTGTTTTTT.

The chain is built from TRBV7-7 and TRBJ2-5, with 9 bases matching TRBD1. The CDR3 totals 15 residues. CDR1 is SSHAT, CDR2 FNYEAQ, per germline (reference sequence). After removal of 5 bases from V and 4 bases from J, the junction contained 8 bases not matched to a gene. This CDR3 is CASSPQDRGVETQYF. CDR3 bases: TGTGCCAGCAGCCCACAGGACAGGGGCGTAGAGACCCAGTACTTC.

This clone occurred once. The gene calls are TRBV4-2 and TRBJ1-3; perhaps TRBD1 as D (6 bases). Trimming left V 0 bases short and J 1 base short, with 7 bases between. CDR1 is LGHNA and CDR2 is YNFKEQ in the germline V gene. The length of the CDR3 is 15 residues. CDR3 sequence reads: CASSQDTGSGNTIYF. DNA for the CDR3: TGTGCCAGCAGCCAAGATACAGGGTCTGGAAACACCATATATTTT.

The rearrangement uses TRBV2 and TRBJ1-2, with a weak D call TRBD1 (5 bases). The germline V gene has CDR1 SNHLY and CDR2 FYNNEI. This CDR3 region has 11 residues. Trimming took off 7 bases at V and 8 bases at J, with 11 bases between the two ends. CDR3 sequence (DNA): TGTGCCAGCAAGCTGGGGCAAGGCTACACCTTC. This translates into CASKLGQGYTF.

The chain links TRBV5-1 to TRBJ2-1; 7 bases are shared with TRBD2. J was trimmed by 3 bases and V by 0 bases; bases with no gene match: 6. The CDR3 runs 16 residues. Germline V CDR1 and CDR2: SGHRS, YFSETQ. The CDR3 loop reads CASSLGGGGGYNEQFF. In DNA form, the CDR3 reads TGCGCCAGCAGCTTGGGCGGCGGGGGTGGCTACAATGAGCAGTTCTTC.

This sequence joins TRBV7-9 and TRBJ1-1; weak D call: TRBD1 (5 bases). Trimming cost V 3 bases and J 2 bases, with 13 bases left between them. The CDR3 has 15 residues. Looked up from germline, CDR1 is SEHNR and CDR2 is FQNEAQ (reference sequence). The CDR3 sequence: CASSFSRRGNTEAFF. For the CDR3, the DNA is TGTGCCAGCAGCTTTTCCCGGAGGGGAAACACTGAAGCTTTCTTT.

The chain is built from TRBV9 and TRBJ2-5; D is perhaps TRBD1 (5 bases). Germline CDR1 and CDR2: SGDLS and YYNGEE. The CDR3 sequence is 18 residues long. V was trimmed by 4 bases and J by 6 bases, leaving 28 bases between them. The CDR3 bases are TGTGCCAGCAGCCTCCCCTGTTGGACAAAGGTCGGAGAGAAGACCCAGTACTTC. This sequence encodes CASSLPCWTKVGEKTQYF.

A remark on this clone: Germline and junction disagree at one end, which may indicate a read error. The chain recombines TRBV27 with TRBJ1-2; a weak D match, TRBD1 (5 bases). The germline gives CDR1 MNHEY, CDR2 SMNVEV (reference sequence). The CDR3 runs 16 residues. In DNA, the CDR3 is TGTGCCAGCAGTGTATCGGGGTCGCGGGGCAAGCGTGGCTACACCTTC. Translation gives CASSVSGSRGKRGYTF.

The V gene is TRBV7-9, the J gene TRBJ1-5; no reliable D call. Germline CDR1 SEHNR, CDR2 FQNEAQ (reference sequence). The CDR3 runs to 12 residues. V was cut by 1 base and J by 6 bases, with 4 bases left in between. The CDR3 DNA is TGTGCCAGCAGCTTAGACGGTCAGCCCCAGCATTTT. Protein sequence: CASSLDGQPQHF. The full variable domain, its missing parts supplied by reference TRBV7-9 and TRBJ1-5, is DTGVSQNPRHKITKRGQNVTFRCDPISEHNRLYWYRQTLGQGPEFLTYFQNEAQLEKSRLLSDRFSAERPKGSFSTLEIQRTEQGDSAMYLCASSLDGQPQHFGDGTRLSIL.

DNA for the CDR3: TGTGCCAGCAGCCCCCAGGGGGAGACCCAGTACTTC. Amino acids: CASSPQGETQYF. The V gene is TRBV7-2, the J gene TRBJ2-5; possible D gene TRBD1, 6 bases. CDR3 length equals 12 residues. Per germline, CDR1 SGHTA and CDR2 FQGNSA. V lost 5 bases and J lost 5, with 9 bases in between.

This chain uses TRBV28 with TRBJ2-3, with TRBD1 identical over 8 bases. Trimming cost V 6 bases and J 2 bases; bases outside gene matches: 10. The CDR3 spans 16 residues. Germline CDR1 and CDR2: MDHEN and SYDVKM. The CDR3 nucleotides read TGTGCCAGCAGCTCCCAGGGGGCAGGCTACACAGATACGCAGTATTTT. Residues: CASSSQGAGYTDTQYF.

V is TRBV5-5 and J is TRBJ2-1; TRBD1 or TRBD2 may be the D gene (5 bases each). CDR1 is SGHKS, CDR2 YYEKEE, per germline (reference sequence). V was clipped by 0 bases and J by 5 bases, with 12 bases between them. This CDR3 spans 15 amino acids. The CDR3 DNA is TGTGCCAGCAGCTTGGAGTCAGGGAGAAACAATGAGCAGTTCTTC. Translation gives CASSLESGRNNEQFF.

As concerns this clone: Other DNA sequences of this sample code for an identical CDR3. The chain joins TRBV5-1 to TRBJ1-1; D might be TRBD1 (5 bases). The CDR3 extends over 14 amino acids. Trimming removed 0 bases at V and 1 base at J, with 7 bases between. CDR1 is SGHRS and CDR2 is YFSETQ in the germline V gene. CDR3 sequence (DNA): TGCGCCAGCAGCTTGGGTGGGGGGAACACTGAAGCTTTCTTT. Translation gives CASSLGGGNTEAFF.

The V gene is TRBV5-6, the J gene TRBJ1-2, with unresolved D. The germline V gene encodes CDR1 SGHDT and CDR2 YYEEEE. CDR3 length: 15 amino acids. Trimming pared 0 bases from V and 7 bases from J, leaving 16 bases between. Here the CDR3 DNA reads TGTGCCAGCAGCTTGGGATATGCTCCCGCGGGTGGCTACACCTTC. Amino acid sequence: CASSLGYAPAGGYTF. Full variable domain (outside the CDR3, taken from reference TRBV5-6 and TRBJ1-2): DAGVTQSPTHLIKTRGQQVTLRCSPKSGHDTVSWYQQALGQGPQFIFQYYEEEERQRGNFPDRFSGHQFPNYSSELNVNALLLGDSALYLCASSLGYAPAGGYTFGSGTRLTVV.

The DNA of the CDR3 is TGTGCCAGCAGTCCGGGGGGGATTAGCACAGATACGCAGTATTTT. Residues: CASSPGGISTDTQYF. This rearrangement joins TRBV9 to TRBJ2-3, with TRBD2 matching over 8 bases. This CDR3 contains 15 residues. V shed 5 bases, J shed 0 bases, and the junction held 5 bases outside the gene matches. Germline CDR1 is SGDLS and CDR2 is YYNGEE.

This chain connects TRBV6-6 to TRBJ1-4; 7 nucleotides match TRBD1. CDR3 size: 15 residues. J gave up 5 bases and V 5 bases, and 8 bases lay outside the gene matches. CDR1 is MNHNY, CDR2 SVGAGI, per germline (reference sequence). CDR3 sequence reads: CASSTGTALNEKLFF. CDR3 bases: TGTGCCAGCAGTACCGGGACAGCCCTAAATGAAAAACTGTTTTTT.

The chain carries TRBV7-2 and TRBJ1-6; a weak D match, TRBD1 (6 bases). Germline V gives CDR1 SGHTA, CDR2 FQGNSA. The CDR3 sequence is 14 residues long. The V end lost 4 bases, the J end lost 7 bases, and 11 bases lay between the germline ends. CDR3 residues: CASSYGTRNSPLHF. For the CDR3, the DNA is TGTGCCAGCAGCTACGGGACAAGGAATTCACCCCTCCACTTT.